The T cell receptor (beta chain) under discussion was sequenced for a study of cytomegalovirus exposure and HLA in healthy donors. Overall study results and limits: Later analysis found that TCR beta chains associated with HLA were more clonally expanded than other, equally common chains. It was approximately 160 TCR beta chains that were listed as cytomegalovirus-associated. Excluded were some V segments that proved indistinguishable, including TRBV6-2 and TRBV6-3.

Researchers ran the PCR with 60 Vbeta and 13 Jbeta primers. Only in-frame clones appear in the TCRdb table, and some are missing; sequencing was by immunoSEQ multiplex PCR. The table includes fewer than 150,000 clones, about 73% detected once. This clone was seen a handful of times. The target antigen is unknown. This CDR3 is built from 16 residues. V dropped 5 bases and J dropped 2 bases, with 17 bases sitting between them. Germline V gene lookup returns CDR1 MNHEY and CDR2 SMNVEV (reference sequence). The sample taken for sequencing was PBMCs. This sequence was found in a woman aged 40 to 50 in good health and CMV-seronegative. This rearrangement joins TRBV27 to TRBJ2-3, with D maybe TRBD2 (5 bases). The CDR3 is CASSPYSGSYTDTQYF. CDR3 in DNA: TGTGCCAGCAGTCCGTACAGCGGTTCCTACACAGATACGCAGTATTTT.